The text below deals with one T cell receptor beta chain. The data were obtained in a study of cytotoxic CD8 clonotypes in ibrutinib-treated CLL. Background on the study: Outcomes included some 24 partial and 2 complete responses; after median roughly 65 months, approximately 14 stayed remitted and some twelve progressed.

PBMCs that had been cryopreserved were the source of 2 to 2.5 micrograms of genomic DNA for TCR beta libraries. With V trimmed by 4 bases and J by 0 bases, 9 bases remained unmatched. This CDR3 is built from 18 residues. Per the germline V gene, CDR1 is SGHRS and CDR2 is YFSETQ. Sequencing used immunoSEQ multiplex PCR; TCRdb keeps in-frame clones, though not all of them. Of approximately 100,000 clones listed, roughly 60% are singletons. The chain combines TRBV5-1 with TRBJ2-2, with TRBD1 matching over 10 bases. Sequenced here: PBMCs, sampled after 24 months of ibrutinib treatment. The sequence came from a human donor with chronic lymphocytic leukemia. The CDR3 DNA reads TGCGCCAGCAGCCTTAAGGGACAGGGGATTACGAACACCGGGGAGCTGTTTTTT. Translated, it gives CASSLKGQGITNTGELFF.